This TCR beta chain was sequenced for a study of T cells in Graves' hyperthyroidism and ophthalmopathy. Germline values: CDR1 SGHRS, CDR2 YFSETQ. This CDR3 spans 14 amino acids. V was clipped by 4 bases and J by 4 bases, with 14 bases between them. Overall study findings and caveats: Among thyroid clonotypes expanded above 0.001, most also appeared in blood. Ophthalmopathy, which appeared later, was predicted by the model a median roughly 6.4 months before onset. Stable hyperthyroidism and ophthalmopathy were separated using 13 V-J signatures.

Amplification targeted TCR beta CDR3 regions from RNA transcripts. The primer set for the first-round RT-PCR of the TCR CDR3 was HTBI. MiXCR, run by TCRdb on the multiplex PCR reads, gives a single entry per CDR3 protein. The profile shows hundreds of thousands of distinct CDR3 sequences, over 12% of them singletons. This clonotype was recorded many times. What it recognizes is unknown. The study left out patients who had uncontrolled infection, other autoimmune disease, pregnancy or lactation. The chain uses TRBV5-1 and TRBJ1-2, with a tentative D call TRBD1 (5 bases). Material: blood. This TCR came from a man aged 18 to 30 with Graves' ophthalmopathy. CDR3: CASSVGYRFYGYTF. In nucleotides, the CDR3 is TGCGCCAGCAGCGTGGGATACAGGTTCTATGGCTACACCTTC.